Listed below are T cell receptor beta chains from one sample, sequenced in a study of tumor-infiltrating lymphocytes in localized non-small cell lung cancer. Clones were read by immunoSEQ multiplex PCR, and TCRdb kept only the in-frame ones, dropping some. The table includes 12,000 or so clones, 70% to 80% detected once. Sample: uninvolved lung tissue not adjacent to the tumor. The receptors shown here come from a human donor with non-small cell lung cancer. Each CDR3 is given with its conserved first and last residue. D genes are given only for firm matches. Clone size, where shown, is once, few, many, or a class for clones that have expanded.

d_call,j_call,clone_size,v_call,cdr3_aa,cdr3_nt
TRBD2,TRBJ2-7,NA,TRBV7-6,CASSLGGGRALDEQYF,TGTGCCAGCAGCTTAGGGGGCGGGAGGGCCCTCGACGAGCAGTACTTC
TRBD1,TRBJ2-1,NA,TRBV19,CASGIGRGLTSYNEQFF,TGTGCCAGTGGGATAGGCAGGGGGCTTACCTCCTACAATGAGCAGTTCTTC
TRBD2,TRBJ2-7,NA,TRBV5-1,CASRAGVRAYEQYF,TGCGCCAGCAGAGCGGGGGTTCGCGCCTACGAGCAGTACTTC
NA,TRBJ2-5,NA,TRBV2,CASRWTDGETQYF,TGTGCCAGCAGATGGACAGATGGGGAGACCCAGTACTTC
NA,TRBJ2-7,NA,TRBV21-1,CASSFGTSGWTRF,TGTGCCAGCAGCTTCGGGACTAGCGGGTGGACCCGCTTC
NA,TRBJ1-2,NA,TRBV4-2,CASSTLQAQGSGYTF,TGTGCCAGCAGCACCTTACAGGCTCAGGGTAGTGGCTACACCTTC
NA,TRBJ2-7,NA,TRBV28,CASTAGSYEQYF,TGTGCCAGCACGGCGGGCTCCTACGAGCAGTACTTC
NA,TRBJ2-7,NA,TRBV7-8,CASSLANTYEQYF,TGTGCCAGCAGCTTAGCGAATACCTACGAGCAGTACTTC
TRBD1,TRBJ1-5,NA,TRBV2,CASSQTGAGQPQHF,TGTGCCAGCAGTCAGACAGGGGCAGGTCAGCCCCAGCATTTT
TRBD2,TRBJ2-7,once,TRBV2,CASSRGLAESYEQYF,TGTGCCAGCAGTCGTGGACTAGCGGAATCCTACGAGCAGTACTTC
NA,TRBJ2-7,NA,TRBV7-9,CASSLGGRLGEQYF,TGTGCCAGCAGCTTGGGGGGGCGCTTGGGCGAGCAGTACTTC
TRBD1,TRBJ1-2,medium-sized,TRBV27,CASSTYRDSTNYGYTF,TGTGCCAGCAGTACCTACCGGGACAGCACTAACTATGGCTACACCTTC
NA,TRBJ2-1,NA,TRBV6-5,CASSYSYMGSYNEQFF,TGTGCCAGCAGTTACTCGTATATGGGCAGCTACAATGAGCAGTTCTTC
TRBD1,TRBJ2-7,NA,TRBV10-3,CAISGQGSYEQYF,TGTGCCATCAGCGGACAGGGGAGTTACGAGCAGTACTTC
TRBD2,TRBJ2-3,NA,TRBV7-3,CASSPSGGGTDTQYF,TGTGCCAGCAGCCCGAGCGGGGGAGGCACAGATACGCAGTATTTT
TRBD1,TRBJ2-7,few,TRBV6-6,CASSVLEGQGPYEQYF,TGTGCCAGCAGTGTTTTGGAAGGACAGGGACCTTACGAGCAGTACTTC
NA,TRBJ1-4,NA,TRBV28,CASSSARGLEKLFF,TGTGCCAGCAGTTCCGCCAGGGGTCTCGAAAAACTGTTTTTT
TRBD2,TRBJ2-1,NA,TRBV19,CASSIGGAGYNEQFF,TGTGCCAGTTCTATCGGGGGGGCCGGCTACAATGAGCAGTTCTTC
NA,TRBJ1-2,once,TRBV28,CASSLLRNYGYTF,TGTGCCAGCAGCTTGCTGAGGAACTATGGCTACACCTTC
NA,TRBJ2-7,NA,TRBV5-6,CASMIGGQSSEQYF,TGTGCCAGCATGATTGGCGGGCAGTCTAGCGAGCAGTACTTC
NA,TRBJ2-5,NA,TRBV2,CASSTGLETQYF,TGTGCCAGCAGCACAGGGTTGGAGACCCAGTACTTC
NA,TRBJ2-7,NA,TRBV4-1,CASKLYEQYF,TGCGCCAGCAAGCTCTACGAGCAGTACTTC
NA,TRBJ2-1,NA,TRBV28,CASKEGLTAYNEQFF,TGTGCCAGCAAGGAGGGGCTAACTGCCTACAATGAGCAGTTCTTC
TRBD2,TRBJ2-1,NA,TRBV5-1,CASSLLLAGGDEQFF,TGCGCCAGCAGCTTGTTACTAGCGGGAGGGGATGAGCAGTTCTTC
TRBD1,TRBJ1-1,NA,TRBV6-6,CASSYHQQGTEAFF,TGTGCCAGCAGTTACCACCAACAGGGGACTGAAGCTTTCTTT
TRBD1,TRBJ1-4,NA,TRBV18,CASSVMGQHNEKLFF,TGTGCCAGCTCGGTCATGGGACAGCATAATGAAAAACTGTTTTTT
NA,TRBJ2-7,few,TRBV28,CASKGLASSYEQYF,TGTGCCAGTAAGGGCCTAGCGTCTTCCTACGAGCAGTACTTC
NA,TRBJ1-1,NA,TRBV11-2,CASSFGGVTEAFF,TGTGCCAGCAGCTTTGGAGGGGTCACTGAAGCTTTCTTT
TRBD1,TRBJ1-4,once,TRBV29-1,CSATGAYNEKLFF,TGCAGCGCCACAGGGGCTTACAATGAAAAACTGTTTTTT
NA,TRBJ2-1,NA,TRBV7-9,CASNLGGGRIEQFF,TGTGCCAGCAACCTAGGGGGGGGGCGCATCGAGCAGTTCTTC
NA,TRBJ2-3,NA,TRBV19,CASSSRSVTDTQYF,TGTGCCAGTAGTTCCCGGTCCGTCACAGATACGCAGTATTTT
NA,TRBJ1-5,NA,TRBV7-2,CASSLSNQPQHF,TGTGCCAGCAGCTTATCAAATCAGCCCCAGCATTTT
TRBD2,TRBJ2-5,once,TRBV5-1,CASSFSAGGGGETQYF,TGCGCCAGCAGCTTCTCTGCGGGAGGCGGCGGGGAGACCCAGTACTTC
NA,TRBJ2-4,few,TRBV5-1,CASSLKQPKDIQYF,TGCGCCAGCAGCTTGAAACAGCCCAAGGACATTCAGTACTTC
NA,TRBJ1-6,NA,TRBV5-4,CASTPSSGGDSPLHF,TGTGCCAGCACCCCCTCGTCCGGGGGCGATTCACCCCTCCACTTT
TRBD2,TRBJ2-3,few,TRBV29-1,CSVVSSGSLDTQYF,TGCAGCGTTGTCTCCAGCGGGAGTTTAGATACGCAGTATTTT
NA,TRBJ2-7,NA,TRBV30,CAWRTGIYEQYF,TGTGCCTGGAGGACAGGAATATACGAGCAGTACTTC
NA,TRBJ2-7,NA,TRBV29-1,CSVEEPDNYEQYF,TGCAGCGTTGAAGAACCGGACAACTACGAGCAGTACTTC
NA,TRBJ2-4,NA,TRBV20-1,CSASSMIQYF,TGCAGTGCTAGCTCGATGATTCAGTACTTC
NA,TRBJ1-2,NA,TRBV20-1,CSAMGTYGYTF,TGCAGTGCTATGGGGACGTATGGCTACACCTTC
TRBD1,TRBJ1-2,once,TRBV9,CASSVQGDYGYTF,TGTGCCAGCAGCGTACAGGGGGACTATGGCTACACCTTC
TRBD1,TRBJ1-2,once,TRBV20-1,CSPGGGYGYTF,TGCAGCCCAGGGGGGGGGTATGGCTACACCTTC
NA,TRBJ2-1,NA,TRBV6-5,CASSRGTFGEQFF,TGTGCCAGCAGCCGGGGGACCTTCGGCGAGCAGTTCTTC
NA,TRBJ2-7,NA,TRBV28,CASRPLAPYEQYF,TGTGCCAGCAGACCTCTAGCGCCCTACGAGCAGTACTTC
NA,TRBJ1-1,NA,TRBV30,CAWRRLNTEAFF,TGTGCCTGGAGAAGGCTGAACACTGAAGCTTTCTTT
NA,TRBJ2-5,NA,TRBV6-6,CASSPGRETQYF,TGTGCCAGCAGTCCAGGGCGAGAGACCCAGTACTTC
TRBD2,TRBJ2-2,NA,TRBV15,CATSRQRGYGELFF,TGTGCCACCAGCCGACAGCGGGGTTACGGGGAGCTGTTTTTT
NA,TRBJ2-4,NA,TRBV19,CASSPGRTLAKNIQYF,TGTGCCAGTAGTCCCGGACGGACTTTAGCCAAAAACATTCAGTACTTC
NA,TRBJ1-1,NA,TRBV9,CASSVTRDMNTEAFF,TGTGCCAGCAGCGTAACCCGGGACATGAACACTGAAGCTTTCTTT
NA,TRBJ1-2,NA,TRBV30,CAWSVGTPLEGYTF,TGTGCCTGGAGTGTCGGGACACCCCTGGAAGGCTACACCTTC
NA,TRBJ2-6,few,TRBV6-1,CASSEEDSGANVLTF,TGTGCCAGCAGTGAAGAGGACTCTGGGGCCAACGTCCTGACTTTC
TRBD1,TRBJ2-2,NA,TRBV6-1,CASSEGQSNTGELFF,TGTGCCAGCAGTGAGGGACAGTCGAACACCGGGGAGCTGTTTTTT